This T cell receptor beta chain was sequenced during a study of shared clonotypes between healthy human individuals. Study-wide context: CD4 naive and CD4 memory each took three plates per donor, while CD8 naive took two and CD8 memory one. Study findings and constraints: Of the naive CD4 clonotypes, 4% to 5% were shared across several donors.

This clone was seen just once. Its antigen is not identified. V was trimmed by 6 bases and J by 4 bases, leaving 10 bases between them. There are 13 residues in the CDR3. Germline V gene data show CDR1 as MNHNY and CDR2 as SVGAGI (reference sequence). Assay used: immunoSEQ multiplex PCR; TCRdb lists only in-frame clones, some missing. The sample holds about 730,000 clones, 72% seen once. Sequenced sample: memory CD4+ T cells sorted from blood. The subset here: CD45RA-negative fraction. This chain joins TRBV6-6 and TRBJ1-3, with D possibly being TRBD1 (5 bases). This receptor was taken from a woman aged 25 to 39 in good health. This CDR3 is CASSQRDGNTIYF. As DNA, the CDR3 is TGTGCCAGCAGCCAAAGGGACGGAAACACCATATATTTT.